Listed below are T cell receptor beta chains from one sample, sequenced in a study of blood T cell repertoires in COVID-19. The data were produced by immunoSEQ multiplex PCR, yet TCRdb's version contains in-frame clones alone and is incomplete. The sample yields hundreds of thousands of clones, about 85% seen once. Sequenced material: PBMCs or T cells enriched from blood (not recorded which). These receptors all come from a woman aged 18-29 years with acute COVID-19. Each CDR3 is given with its conserved first and last residue. A D gene is named only where the DNA matches it firmly. Clone size is shown for a subset of rows, as once, few, many or a class of expanded clone.

clone_size	d_call	v_call	j_call	cdr3_nt	cdr3_aa
NA	TRBD1	TRBV7-9	TRBJ1-2	TGTGCCAGCAGCCTGGACAGGGAGAATGGCTACACCTTC	CASSLDRENGYTF
NA	NA	TRBV19	TRBJ2-1	TGTGCCAGTAGAGAACAGAGCTCCTACAATGAGCAGTTCTTC	CASREQSSYNEQFF
NA	NA	TRBV5-6	TRBJ1-1	TGTGCCAGCACCATTAAGGGGCGACGTGGGACTGAAGCTTTCTTT	CASTIKGRRGTEAFF
NA	TRBD2	TRBV27	TRBJ2-7	TGTGCCAGCATCCGGACTAGCGGATTCTACGAGCAGTACTTC	CASIRTSGFYEQYF
NA	TRBD1	TRBV9	TRBJ2-7	TGTGCCAGCAGCGTAGAAGGTCAGGGGGCCGACGAGCAGTACTTC	CASSVEGQGADEQYF
once	TRBD2	TRBV30	TRBJ2-1	TGTGCCTGGAGGGAAAATAGCGGGAGGGCCCTCAATGAGCAGTTCTTC	CAWRENSGRALNEQFF
NA	NA	TRBV19	TRBJ1-4	TGTGCCAGTAGGCTGGGGGGTGAAAAACTGTTTTTT	CASRLGGEKLFF
once	NA	TRBV30	TRBJ1-2	TGTGCCTGGAGTCCATACAGTTATGGCTACACCTTC	CAWSPYSYGYTF
many	NA	TRBV13	TRBJ1-1	TGTGCCAGCAAACAGAGGGGGACCACTGAAGCTTTCTTT	CASKQRGTTEAFF
NA	NA	TRBV5-8	TRBJ2-7	TGTGCCAGCAGCAATTACAGGGACGTTTTCTACGAGCAGTACTTC	CASSNYRDVFYEQYF
NA	NA	TRBV7-2	TRBJ2-5	TGTGCCAGCACCCAGGTTAGGTTGTTTCAGGAGACCCAGTACTTC	CASTQVRLFQETQYF
NA	NA	TRBV28	TRBJ2-2	TGTGCCAGCAGTTGGTCACTCACCGGGGAGCTGTTTTTT	CASSWSLTGELFF
NA	NA	TRBV7-2	TRBJ1-5	TGTGCCAGCAGCTTAGTCGGGGATCAGCCCCAGCATTTT	CASSLVGDQPQHF
NA	TRBD2	TRBV3-1/TRBV3-2	TRBJ2-1	TGTGCCAGCAGCCAAGAGTCCCTAGCGGGGGGGCCACTAAATAATGAGCAGTTCTTC	CASSQESLAGGPLNNEQFF
once	TRBD2	TRBV30	TRBJ2-7	TGTGCCTGGAGTATAGCGGGAGGCTCCGAGCAGTACTTC	CAWSIAGGSEQYF
few	NA	TRBV30	TRBJ1-1	NA	CAWGTTVLRGGTEAFF
NA	NA	TRBV7-2	TRBJ1-2	TGTGCCAGCAGCTTACTTGGCGGCGACTATGGCTACACCTTC	CASSLLGGDYGYTF
NA	TRBD1	TRBV19	TRBJ1-2	TGTGCCAGTAGTATAGGGACAGGGATTAACTATGGCTACACCTTC	CASSIGTGINYGYTF
NA	TRBD2	TRBV27	TRBJ2-1	TGTGCCAGCAGTTTATGGGCGGGGGAAAACCTTGTAAGTGAGCAGTTCTTC	CASSLWAGENLVSEQFF
NA	TRBD1	TRBV5-4	TRBJ1-2	TGTGCCAGCAGCTTGGAGACAGGGGAGGATGGCTACACCTTC	CASSLETGEDGYTF
NA	NA	TRBV7-9	TRBJ1-1	TGTGCCAGCAGCCAAACAGGGAGGAACACTGAAGCTTTCTTT	CASSQTGRNTEAFF
NA	TRBD1	TRBV24-1	TRBJ1-1	TGTGCCATCGGACAGGGGCCTAGTAGAACTGAAGCTTTCTTT	CAIGQGPSRTEAFF
NA	NA	TRBV3-1/TRBV3-2	TRBJ2-2	TGTGCCAGCAGCCCTCGGGGGACAGCCCCCGGGGAGCTGTTTTTT	CASSPRGTAPGELFF
NA	NA	TRBV15	TRBJ1-1	TGTGCCACCAGCAGAGATCGGAGAACTGAAGCTTTCTTT	CATSRDRRTEAFF
NA	TRBD2	TRBV6-5	TRBJ2-1	TGTGCCAGCACCGCGCTAGCGGGAGTAGCACTTGAGCAGTTCTTC	CASTALAGVALEQFF
NA	NA	TRBV27	TRBJ2-6	TGTGCCAGCAAACTGCGGGGGGCCAACGTCCTGACTTTC	CASKLRGANVLTF
NA	TRBD1	TRBV6-5	TRBJ1-6	TGTGCCAGCAGTTATAGAGCTGGGACAGATAATTCACCCCTCCACTTT	CASSYRAGTDNSPLHF
NA	NA	TRBV3-1/TRBV3-2	TRBJ2-2	TGTGCCAGCAGCCACGGCGGGAAGAACACCGGGGAGCTGTTTTTT	CASSHGGKNTGELFF
few	TRBD1	TRBV11-2	TRBJ1-1	TGTGCCAGCAGCTTAGCGCACAGGGGTAACACTGAAGCTTTCTTT	CASSLAHRGNTEAFF
NA	NA	TRBV11-2	TRBJ1-1	TGTGCCAGCAGCTTAATCGACACTGAAGCTTTCTTT	CASSLIDTEAFF
NA	NA	TRBV7-8	TRBJ2-1	TGTGCCAGTAGCCACTCCACCTACAATGAGCAGTTCTTC	CASSHSTYNEQFF
once	TRBD1	TRBV4-1	TRBJ1-3	TGCGCCAGCAGCCAATGGGGACAGGGGTCTGGAAACACCATATATTTT	CASSQWGQGSGNTIYF
NA	NA	TRBV7-3	TRBJ2-1	TGTGCCAGCAGCCGGGACTGGAACAATGAGCAGTTCTTC	CASSRDWNNEQFF
NA	TRBD2	TRBV28	TRBJ2-7	TGTGCCAGCAGTCCCTCTGGCGGGAGGGCTACCTACGAGCAGTACTTC	CASSPSGGRATYEQYF
NA	NA	TRBV28	TRBJ1-1	TGTGCCAGCAGTTTTAGTGGGAACACTGAAGCTTTCTTT	CASSFSGNTEAFF
NA	TRBD2	TRBV29-1	TRBJ2-2	TGCAGCGCTCTAGCGGGAGCGAACACCGGGGAGCTGTTTTTT	CSALAGANTGELFF
NA	TRBD1	TRBV11-2	TRBJ1-5	TGTGCCAGCAGCGCGGACAGGGATCAGCCCCAGCATTTT	CASSADRDQPQHF
NA	NA	TRBV7-2	TRBJ1-1	TGTGCCAGCAGCTTAGTCGCTTCGGTCAGGGTCGAAGCTTTCTTT	CASSLVASVRVEAFF
NA	TRBD1	TRBV19	TRBJ1-5	TGTGCCAGTAGTCTTAGACAGGGGAATCAGCCCCAGCATTTT	CASSLRQGNQPQHF
NA	NA	TRBV4-2	TRBJ1-5	TGTGCCAGCAGCCAAGATCGGTGGAGCAATCAGCCCCAGCATTTT	CASSQDRWSNQPQHF
NA	TRBD1	TRBV19	TRBJ1-2	TGTGCCAGTAGTATAGAAGAGGGGGCGCTTGGCTACACCTTC	CASSIEEGALGYTF
once	NA	TRBV9	TRBJ2-1	TGTGCCAGCGGACAGATCCGGGGGGATGAGCAGTTCTTC	CASGQIRGDEQFF